This T cell receptor (beta chain) comes out of a study of blood T cells in healthy people across ages. A sample-barcoded 5' primer and a J-beta primer mix were used in a second PCR of about 6 to 11 cycles. TCRdb re-analysed the 5' RACE reads in MiXCR, keeping a single row per CDR3 protein. Of approximately 780,000 distinct CDR3 sequences listed, around 25% are singletons. The CDR3 is 12 amino acids. CDR1 is MNHNY, CDR2 SVGAGI, per germline (reference sequence). V was clipped by 6 bases and J by 4 bases, with 8 bases between them. The same specimen was also included in a second study, on T cells of mothers and their children. Per that paper: Extracted RNA, in its entirety, went into cDNA synthesis at 1.5 ug per 15 ul. When the second PCR was run, its M1S primer added sample barcodes and 2-4 random nucleotides.

The receptor was derived from a boy younger than 18 in good health. Sequences were obtained from blood. The rearrangement links TRBV6-6 to TRBJ2-3; D gene unclear. The CDR3 here is CASRLVSDTQYF. CDR3 nucleotide sequence: TGTGCCAGCAGGCTAGTATCAGATACGCAGTATTTT.